What follows is one T cell receptor (beta chain) and its context. Antigen unknown. The donors were in the approximately 110-subject validation cohort; that cohort was separate from the approximately 700-subject first cohort. This CDR3 spans 14 amino acids. Germline V gene data show CDR1 as SQVTM and CDR2 as ANQGSEA. V dropped 0 bases and J dropped 1 base, with 10 bases sitting between them. This specimen comes from a study of cytomegalovirus exposure and HLA in healthy donors. Using immunoSEQ multiplex PCR, the repertoire was profiled, and TCRdb retains in-frame clones only, with some absent. The repertoire holds 150,000 to 200,000 clones, with 86% as singletons. General study findings and limits: Subsequent analysis revealed that first-cohort TCR clusters tended to co-occur in the 120 or so validation repertoires. Listed as cytomegalovirus-associated were 164 TCR beta chains.

The chain recombines TRBV29-1 with TRBJ2-7; D tentatively fits TRBD1 or TRBD2 (5 bases each). This receptor was identified in a woman in her 30s in good health and CMV-seronegative. Sequencing used PBMCs. CDR3 bases: TGCAGCGTTGAAGATTCCGGGACGTCCTACGAGCAGTACTTC. It is translated as CSVEDSGTSYEQYF.